Following are 27 T cell receptor beta chains from one sample sequenced in a study of beta chain features in type 1 diabetes. Reverse transcription of all isolated RNA meant that expressed TCRB transcripts were sequenced. Assay used: immunoSEQ multiplex PCR; TCRdb lists only in-frame clones, some missing. The table includes hundreds of thousands of clones, over 9.5% detected once. The specimen was naive CD4+ T cells from blood. The source of these receptors is a man aged 18 to 30 in good health.

V gene TRBV7-2 combines with J gene TRBJ2-5; 7 nucleotides match TRBD1. The CDR3 has 17 residues. V lost 5 bases, J lost 0 bases, and 12 bases stayed unmatched. The germline gives CDR1 SGHTA, CDR2 FQGNSA. CDR3 amino acids: CASSPQGEPEYQETQYF. CDR3 nucleotide sequence: TGTGCCAGCAGCCCCCAGGGGGAACCGGAGTACCAAGAGACCCAGTACTTC.

A few counts support this clone. The J gene is TRBJ2-5, the V gene TRBV5-4; TRBD1 might be the D (5 bases). V shed 1 base and J shed 5 bases, with 12 bases lying between them. The CDR3 has 14 residues. Germline CDR1 and CDR2: SGHNT and YYREEE (reference sequence). CDR3 DNA sequence: TGTGCCAGCAGCTTGAGGTCAGGGTTGGAGACCCAGTACTTC. This gives the protein CASSLRSGLETQYF. The whole variable domain, filled in from reference TRBV5-4 and TRBJ2-5, reads ETGVTQSPTHLIKTRGQQVTLRCSSQSGHNTVSWYQQALGQGPQFIFQYYREEENGRGNFPPRFSGLQFPNYSSELNVNALELDDSALYLCASSLRSGLETQYFGPGTRLLVL.

This clone has a handful of counts. The chain has TRBV11-2 and TRBJ2-1; no clear D gene. CDR3 length: 12 residues. The V gene lost 5 bases and the J gene lost 5 bases, with 7 bases spanning the gap. The germline V gene has CDR1 SGHAT and CDR2 FQNNGV. The DNA of the CDR3 is TGTGCCAGCAGCGTACAAGACAATGAGCAGTTCTTC. Translating gives CASSVQDNEQFF. The full variable domain, its missing parts supplied by reference TRBV11-2 and TRBJ2-1, is EAGVAQSPRYKIIEKRQSVAFWCNPISGHATLYWYQQILGQGPKLLIQFQNNGVVDDSQLPKDRFSAERLKGVDSTLKIQPAKLEDSAVYLCASSVQDNEQFFGPGTRLTVL.

This chain uses TRBV4-3 with TRBJ2-7; D gene uncertain. There are 13 residues in the CDR3. Trimming removed 1 base from V and 4 bases from J, with 8 bases in between. Looked up from germline, CDR1 is LGHNA and CDR2 is YSLEER. The CDR3 DNA reads as TGCGCCAGCAGCCAAGGCTCCGGGTACGAGCAGTACTTC. Amino acids: CASSQGSGYEQYF.

This clone was detected a few times. This chain joins TRBV27 and TRBJ2-1, with TRBD2 as a possible D gene (5 bases). Germline lookup yields CDR1 MNHEY and CDR2 SMNVEV (reference sequence). The V end lost 6 bases, the J end lost 0 bases, and 9 bases lay between the germline ends. CDR3 size: 14 residues. CDR3 sequence (DNA): TGTGCCAGCAGCACGGGGAGCTCCTACAATGAGCAGTTCTTC. The encoded protein is CASSTGSSYNEQFF.

In this sample, this clone turned up a few times. The chain uses TRBV29-1 and TRBJ1-3, with 7 bases identical to TRBD1. Germline trimming cut 5 bases from V and 4 bases from J; bases unmatched to any gene: 2. This CDR3 is 12 amino acids long. Germline assignment: CDR1 SQVTM and CDR2 ANQGSEA. CDR3: CSVNRGGNTIYF. CDR3 DNA sequence: TGCAGCGTTAACAGGGGAGGAAACACCATATATTTT.

The table lists this clone with a few counts. V is TRBV5-1 and J is TRBJ2-1; 7 nucleotides align to TRBD1. CDR1 SGHRS and CDR2 YFSETQ come from the germline V gene. The CDR3 is 14 residues long. V lost 5 bases and J lost 0; bases outside the gene matches: 2. Written as DNA, the CDR3 is TGCGCCAGCAGGGACAGGAGCTCCTACAATGAGCAGTTCTTC. Amino acids: CASRDRSSYNEQFF.

The genes are TRBV28 and TRBJ2-3, with 9 positions matching TRBD1. V lost 5 bases and J lost 6; bases outside the gene matches: 6. The germline V gene has CDR1 MDHEN and CDR2 SYDVKM. The CDR3 contains 14 residues. The CDR3 DNA is TGTGCCAGCAGTCCCGGGACAGGGATTGATACGCAGTATTTT. Encoded protein: CASSPGTGIDTQYF.

The V call is TRBV6-1, the J call TRBJ2-5; TRBD2 aligns across 10 bases. The CDR3 runs to 14 residues. With 6 bases clipped from V and 5 bases from J, the junction kept 6 bases outside the gene matches. The V gene's germline CDR1 is MNHNS and CDR2 SASEGT. The CDR3 reads CASSPGLASETQYF. CDR3 DNA sequence: TGTGCCAGCAGCCCGGGACTAGCGTCGGAGACCCAGTACTTC.

V gene TRBV6-6 combines with J gene TRBJ2-1; D possibly corresponds to TRBD1 (6 bases). Germline values: CDR1 MNHNY, CDR2 SVGAGI (reference sequence). V was cut by 6 bases and J by 8 bases, with 11 bases left in between. The CDR3 is 12 residues long. The chain's CDR3 is CASRAPGDEQFF. The CDR3 DNA sequence: TGTGCCAGCAGAGCGCCAGGGGATGAGCAGTTCTTC.

A few counts support this clone. This chain links TRBV11-1 with TRBJ2-7, with D tentatively TRBD1 (5 bases). The CDR3 consists of 14 residues. Trimming took 0 bases from V and 3 from J, leaving 9 bases between them. Germline V gives CDR1 SGHAT, CDR2 FQDESV (reference sequence). The CDR3 nucleotides are TGTGCCAGCAGCTTAGCAGGGGCTGGCTACGAGCAGTACTTC. Amino acid sequence: CASSLAGAGYEQYF.

The chain carries TRBV4-3 and TRBJ1-2, with TRBD1 matching over 9 bases. The CDR3 length is 14 residues. Germline values: CDR1 LGHNA, CDR2 YSLEER. V lost 6 bases, J lost 0 bases, and 2 bases stayed unmatched. Here the CDR3 reads CASSRTGANYGYTF. The CDR3 DNA reads as TGCGCCAGCAGTCGGACAGGGGCTAACTATGGCTACACCTTC.

The chain recombines TRBV7-8 with TRBJ2-3; possibly TRBD1 for D (7 bases). Trimming removed 5 bases from V and 8 bases from J, with 17 bases in between. CDR3 length: 14 amino acids. CDR1 and CDR2 from the germline V gene are SGHVS and FQNEAQ. The CDR3, as DNA: TGTGCCAGCAGCCTAGATCCAGGGGGAGGTACGCAGTATTTT. Its translation: CASSLDPGGGTQYF.

The chain recombines TRBV18 with TRBJ1-1; perhaps TRBD1 as D (6 bases). V was shortened by 0 bases and J by 1 base, with 12 bases between the two germline ends. The germline V gene encodes CDR1 KGHSH and CDR2 LQKENI. The CDR3 loop spans 16 amino acids. The CDR3 region is CASSPPYQGQNTEAFF. For the CDR3, the DNA is TGTGCCAGCTCACCACCTTACCAGGGGCAGAACACTGAAGCTTTCTTT.

The V call is TRBV5-6, the J call TRBJ1-5; TRBD1 agrees at 7 bases. The junction had 4 bases not matched to a gene; V was cut back by 4 bases and J by 3 bases. CDR3 length: 14 amino acids. The germline V gene encodes CDR1 SGHDT and CDR2 YYEEEE. The CDR3 DNA reads TGTGCCAGCAGCAGGGGACAGCACAATCAGCCCCAGCATTTT. It encodes CASSRGQHNQPQHF.

V gene TRBV5-1 combines with J gene TRBJ1-2; no definite D call. Germline V lookup: CDR1 SGHRS, CDR2 YFSETQ. The CDR3 contains 15 residues. V lost 0 bases and J 5 bases, leaving 14 bases between the germline ends. The CDR3 sequence: CASSLASEATYGYTF. DNA of the CDR3: TGCGCCAGCAGCTTGGCCTCAGAAGCGACGTATGGCTACACCTTC. Variable domain in full (rest from reference TRBV5-1 and TRBJ1-2): KAGVTQTPRYLIKTRGQQVTLSCSPISGHRSVSWYQQTPGQGLQFLFEYFSETQRNKGNFPGRFSGRQFSNSRSEMNVSTLELGDSALYLCASSLASEATYGYTFGSGTRLTVV.

This chain connects TRBV30 to TRBJ1-5; no reliable D call. The CDR3 runs to 13 residues. Between the trimmed V and J ends, which lost 2 bases and 3 bases, there was a span of 8 bases. CDR1 and CDR2 (germline): GTSNPN, SVGIG (reference sequence). CDR3 nucleotide sequence: TGTGCCTGGAGTCCAACCTACAATCAGCCCCAGCATTTT. Its protein product is CAWSPTYNQPQHF.

A few counts support this clone. V gene TRBV7-8 combines with J gene TRBJ1-2; tentative D call: TRBD1 (6 bases). Germline CDR1 and CDR2: SGHVS and FQNEAQ. The CDR3 runs 15 residues. Trimming pared 5 bases from V and 2 bases from J, leaving 15 bases between. The CDR3 reads CASSPWGRENYGYTF. CDR3 nucleotide sequence: TGTGCCAGCAGCCCATGGGGGCGCGAAAACTATGGCTACACCTTC.

The J gene is TRBJ1-1, the V gene TRBV19; a weak D match, TRBD1 (5 bases). V was clipped by 4 bases and J by 1 base, with 7 bases between them. This CDR3 spans 13 amino acids. Germline V CDR1 and CDR2: LNHDA, SQIVND (reference sequence). In DNA, the CDR3 is TGTGCCAGTAGTAGGACAAAGAACACTGAAGCTTTCTTT. Translating gives CASSRTKNTEAFF. Full variable domain (missing parts from reference TRBV19 and TRBJ1-1): DGGITQSPKYLFRKEGQNVTLSCEQNLNHDAMYWYRQDPGQGLRLIYYSQIVNDFQKGDIAEGYSVSREKKESFPLTVTSAQKNPTAFYLCASSRTKNTEAFFGQGTRLTVV.

J is TRBJ2-1 and V is TRBV5-1, with 13 bases that match TRBD2. The V and J ends lost 5 bases and 7 bases, in that order; junction bases with no gene match: 6. Germline V gene sequence: CDR1 SGHRS, CDR2 YFSETQ. This CDR3 region has 15 residues. The CDR3 sequence is CASRRTSGSGNEQFF. CDR3 nucleotide sequence: TGCGCCAGCAGACGGACTAGCGGGAGTGGTAATGAGCAGTTCTTC.

This clone was picked up a small number of times. The chain is built from TRBV7-8 and TRBJ1-5; 7 nucleotides agree with TRBD1. From germline, CDR1 is SGHVS and CDR2 FQNEAQ. The CDR3 is 14 residues long. V lost 5 bases and J lost 3; bases outside the gene matches: 4. CDR3 protein: CASSHGTDNQPQHF. The CDR3, as DNA: TGTGCCAGCAGCCACGGGACAGACAATCAGCCCCAGCATTTT.

This clone has a handful of counts. V usage is TRBV9 and J usage is TRBJ2-1, with TRBD2 as a possible D gene (7 bases). The germline CDR1 and CDR2 sequences are SGDLS and YYNGEE. V lost 0 bases and J lost 6, with 19 bases in between. CDR3 size: 17 residues. As DNA, the CDR3 is TGTGCCAGCAGCGTAGGGCTAGCGGAGGGGGGGGTCAATGAGCAGTTCTTC. This sequence encodes CASSVGLAEGGVNEQFF.

This clone was observed a handful of times. The chain carries TRBV28 and TRBJ1-2; D possibly corresponds to TRBD1 (6 bases). Germline-derived CDR1 and CDR2 are MDHEN and SYDVKM. Between the trimmed V and J ends, which lost 2 bases and 3 bases, there was a span of 13 bases. The CDR3 length is 15 residues. CDR3 amino acids: CASSLHTDRHYGYTF. The CDR3 DNA sequence: TGTGCCAGCAGTTTACACACCGACAGGCACTATGGCTACACCTTC.

This clone was seen more than once but under ten times. The chain uses TRBV28 and TRBJ1-2, with 7 bases matching TRBD1. CDR1 and CDR2 from the germline V gene are MDHEN and SYDVKM. The CDR3 is 16 amino acids. With V trimmed by 7 bases and J by 5 bases, 16 bases remained unmatched. The CDR3 here is CASTFQGGDIFYGYTF. CDR3 nucleotides: TGTGCCAGCACTTTTCAGGGGGGCGACATCTTTTATGGCTACACCTTC.

This clone was counted a few times. The chain is built from TRBV2 and TRBJ1-5, with D perhaps TRBD1 (6 bases). The V and J ends lost 3 bases and 0 bases respectively, with 18 bases between them. The CDR3 length is 18 residues. Per germline, CDR1 SNHLY and CDR2 FYNNEI. In DNA form, the CDR3 reads TGTGCCAGCAGTGATCGGGCAGGGACAACTTATAGCAATCAGCCCCAGCATTTT. The encoded protein is CASSDRAGTTYSNQPQHF.

This chain joins TRBV19 and TRBJ2-6; D is unresolved. CDR1 and CDR2 (germline): LNHDA, SQIVND (reference sequence). CDR3 length equals 17 residues. Trimming left V 5 bases short and J 0 bases short, with 14 bases between. The CDR3 DNA sequence: TGTGCCAGTAGTGAAAGGCAGGCGAGCTCTGGGGCCAACGTCCTGACTTTC. Translation: CASSERQASSGANVLTF.

This clone was observed a handful of times. The chain carries TRBV7-7 and TRBJ2-1; 7 bases align to TRBD2. V was clipped by 5 bases and J by 5 bases; unmatched bases: 12. CDR3 length: 16 amino acids. The germline V gene encodes CDR1 SSHAT and CDR2 FNYEAQ (reference sequence). The CDR3 loop is CASSGWRDYSDNEQFF. The CDR3 DNA reads TGTGCCAGCAGCGGCTGGAGGGACTACTCTGACAATGAGCAGTTCTTC.